The 17 T cell receptor beta chains in this list originate from one sample, sequenced in a study of T-cell reconstitution after alpha-beta-depleted transplantation in children (TCRdb year 2016). Libraries came from PCR. The reads were generated on an Illumina HiSeq 2500. To normalize quantification of the TCRbeta repertoire, the TCR libraries were built with molecular barcoding that relied on unique molecular identifiers. Through fastp at Q25 and MiXCR, TCRdb rebuilt clones from the public reads, retaining in-frame beta chains. Each record represents a unique CDR3 protein, reported with the most common genes and DNA among its rows. This sample gives hundreds of thousands of distinct CDR3 sequences in total; 32% of them show up just once. Approximately 2.3% of the sample comes from the top ten. The starting material was PBMCs from the stem cell graft donor, obtained from the stem cell graft. The receptors derive from a human donor who donated a stem cell graft to a child with aplastic anemia.

This rearrangement joins TRBV7-8 to TRBJ1-1, with a possible D match to TRBD1 (6 bases). Germline loops: CDR1 SGHVS, CDR2 FQNEAQ. This CDR3 contains 14 residues. V lost 4 bases, J lost 1 base, and 10 bases lay in between. CDR3 DNA sequence: TGTGCCAGCAGCTCCCTACAGGGGAACACTGAAGCTTTCTTT. Protein sequence: CASSSLQGNTEAFF.

The V gene is TRBV14, the J gene TRBJ2-2; D may correspond to TRBD1 or TRBD2 (5 bases each). Trimming left V 3 bases short and J 4 bases short, with 12 bases between. Germline V gives CDR1 SGHDN, CDR2 FVKESK. The CDR3 runs 15 residues. The CDR3 DNA reads TGTGCCAGCAGCCAGAGGGGTAGCCCCACCGGGGAGCTGTTTTTT. Translating it yields CASSQRGSPTGELFF.

This clonotype has only a few counts. The chain is built from TRBV5-1 and TRBJ1-1; no clear D. This CDR3 is 14 amino acids long. Germline V gives CDR1 SGHRS, CDR2 YFSETQ. Trimming took off 4 bases at V and 7 bases at J, with 17 bases between the two ends. The CDR3 DNA reads TGCGCCAGCAGCCTGAGGGCCGACCGCCTTGAAGCTTTCTTT. Protein product: CASSLRADRLEAFF.

This chain links TRBV11-3 with TRBJ2-1, with TRBD2 identical over 7 bases. Germline-derived CDR1 and CDR2 are SGHNT and YENEEA. Trimming cost V 0 bases and J 2 bases; bases outside gene matches: 4. The CDR3 has 16 residues. This CDR3 is CASSLDAGATYNEQFF. As DNA, the CDR3 is TGTGCCAGCAGCTTAGATGCGGGAGCGACCTACAATGAGCAGTTCTTC.

This clonotype came up a few times. The chain employs TRBV29-1 and TRBJ1-1, with D possibly TRBD1 on 5 matching bases. Germline assignment: CDR1 SQVTM and CDR2 ANQGSEA. The length of the CDR3 is 12 residues. V dropped 7 bases and J dropped 0 bases, with 9 bases sitting between them. In nucleotides, the CDR3 is TGCAGCGGGAGACAGATGAACACTGAAGCTTTCTTT. Translated, it gives CSGRQMNTEAFF.

The chain joins TRBV29-1 to TRBJ2-5, with D perhaps matching TRBD2 (5 bases). The CDR3 contains 15 residues. Deletions cut 1 base from V and 0 bases from J, with 12 bases between. From germline, CDR1 is SQVTM and CDR2 ANQGSEA. CDR3 loop: CSVEGGAVYQETQYF. CDR3 sequence (DNA): TGCAGCGTTGAAGGGGGAGCCGTGTACCAAGAGACCCAGTACTTC.

The chain couples TRBV18 to TRBJ1-1; a weak D match, TRBD1 (5 bases). The CDR3 loop spans 16 amino acids. V lost 0 bases and J 0 bases, leaving 11 bases between the germline ends. Germline values: CDR1 KGHSH, CDR2 LQKENI. CDR3 DNA: TGTGCCAGCTCACCACCGAGGGGCTCAATGAACACTGAAGCTTTCTTT. This sequence encodes CASSPPRGSMNTEAFF.

The chain uses TRBV20-1 and TRBJ2-1; no definite D call. The CDR3 is made up of 12 amino acids. Germline V gene lookup returns CDR1 DFQATT and CDR2 SNEGSKA (reference sequence). V was pared by 3 bases and J by 8 bases, with 11 bases between. In nucleotides, the CDR3 is TGCAGTGCTAGTTGCGCTTGGGATGAGCAGTTCTTC. It is translated as CSASCAWDEQFF.

The rearrangement joins TRBV13 to TRBJ1-4; possible D gene TRBD1, 5 bases. V was shortened by 2 bases and J by 7 bases, with 11 bases between the two germline ends. The CDR3 consists of 14 residues. Germline loops: CDR1 PRHDT, CDR2 FYEKMQ (reference sequence). DNA of the CDR3: TGTGCCAGCAGCTTAATGGGGCGGGTTGAAAAACTGTTTTTT. As protein: CASSLMGRVEKLFF.

The chain recombines TRBV3-1 with TRBJ2-7, with 7 bases lining up with TRBD2. Germline values: CDR1 LGHDT, CDR2 YNNKEL (reference sequence). The CDR3 runs to 14 residues. V gave up 4 bases and J gave up 7 bases; unmatched junction bases: 10. The CDR3 here is CASSLIAGRGEQYF. Here the CDR3 DNA reads TGTGCCAGCAGCCTCATAGCGGGTCGGGGGGAGCAGTACTTC.

J is TRBJ2-3 and V is TRBV7-9; D is ambiguous. The CDR3 length is 13 residues. Germline CDR1 and CDR2: SEHNR and FQNEAQ (reference sequence). Trimming cost V 2 bases and J 11 bases, with 14 bases left between them. CDR3 coding DNA: TGTGCCAGCAGCTTAACCCAGAAAAGAGGGCAGTATTTT. It is translated as CASSLTQKRGQYF.

This sequence joins TRBV9 and TRBJ2-7; D remains ambiguous. V was shortened by 4 bases and J by 5 bases, with 19 bases between the two germline ends. CDR3 length: 15 residues. Germline V gene data show CDR1 as SGDLS and CDR2 as YYNGEE. DNA of the CDR3: TGTGCCAGCAGCCCCGCGCCCATAGGGAACAACGAGCAGTACTTC. Translating it yields CASSPAPIGNNEQYF.

The table lists this clonotype with a few counts. The J gene is TRBJ2-2, the V gene TRBV5-1; TRBD1 is a possible D gene (6 bases). V was cut by 0 bases and J by 5 bases, with 11 bases left in between. The CDR3 runs 15 residues. Germline V gene lookup returns CDR1 SGHRS and CDR2 YFSETQ. CDR3 bases: TGCGCCAGCAGCTTGGATTCAGGGGCGACCGGGGAGCTGTTTTTT. Its protein product is CASSLDSGATGELFF. The full variable domain, with the rest looked up from reference TRBV5-1 and TRBJ2-2, is KAGVTQTPRYLIKTRGQQVTLSCSPISGHRSVSWYQQTPGQGLQFLFEYFSETQRNKGNFPGRFSGRQFSNSRSEMNVSTLELGDSALYLCASSLDSGATGELFFGEGSRLTVL.

V and J are TRBV5-5 and TRBJ2-2; 7 positions agree with TRBD2. Germline V gene lookup returns CDR1 SGHKS and CDR2 YYEKEE (reference sequence). This CDR3 is built from 16 residues. V lost 5 bases, J lost 1 base, and 8 bases stayed unmatched. CDR3 DNA: TGTGCCAGCAGACCACCGGGACTACAGAACACCGGGGAGCTGTTTTTT. Translation gives CASRPPGLQNTGELFF.

The rearrangement links TRBV28 to TRBJ2-5, with 13 bases identical to TRBD2. Germline assignment: CDR1 MDHEN and CDR2 SYDVKM. The CDR3 runs 17 residues. Trimming cost V 3 bases and J 0 bases; bases outside gene matches: 4. In DNA, the CDR3 is TGTGCCAGCAGTTTGACAGGGACTAGCGGGGACCAAGAGACCCAGTACTTC. It specifies CASSLTGTSGDQETQYF.

This clonotype was picked up a small number of times. In DNA, the CDR3 is TGTGCCAGCAGCTTAGTTAGGGGGACGGAGACCCAGTACTTC. Protein sequence: CASSLVRGTETQYF. This chain joins TRBV11-2 and TRBJ2-5, with D possibly TRBD1 on 6 matching bases. The CDR3 sequence is 14 residues long. Per germline, CDR1 SGHAT and CDR2 FQNNGV. V lost 1 base to trimming and J lost 5 bases, with 11 bases between them.

This chain joins TRBV7-9 and TRBJ2-4; tentative D call: TRBD2 (5 bases). This CDR3 comprises 17 residues. From germline, CDR1 is SEHNR and CDR2 FQNEAQ (reference sequence). V lost 5 bases and J lost 0, with 17 bases in between. The CDR3 DNA sequence: TGTGCCAGCAGCACAGAAGAGGGCCCCGGAGCCAAAAACATTCAGTACTTC. This translates into CASSTEEGPGAKNIQYF.